This TCR beta chain came from a study of CD8 T cell repertoires and HIV-1 epitope variants. Study context: T cells were stimulated with Twenty-five Gag and Nef peptides separately. Tested: three Gag epitope families, Nef HW9 and YT9.

Survey-depth immunoSEQ sequencing covered TCR beta CDR3 regions. Clones were read by immunoSEQ multiplex PCR, and TCRdb kept only the in-frame ones, dropping some. The sample records about 90,000 clones, roughly 81% being singletons. The CDR3 spans 15 residues. Per the germline V gene, CDR1 is SGHNT and CDR2 is YYREEE (reference sequence). The V and J ends lost 4 bases and 7 bases, in that order; junction bases with no gene match: 11. Sequenced sample: uncultured baseline CD8+ T cells from peripheral blood mononuclear cells (PBMCs). The source is a male donor with HIV. This chain connects TRBV5-4 to TRBJ2-1, with 7 bases lining up with TRBD1. The DNA for the CDR3 is TGTGCCAGCAGCGCTGGACAGGTCGGGTGGAATGAGCAGTTCTTC. It translates to CASSAGQVGWNEQFF.